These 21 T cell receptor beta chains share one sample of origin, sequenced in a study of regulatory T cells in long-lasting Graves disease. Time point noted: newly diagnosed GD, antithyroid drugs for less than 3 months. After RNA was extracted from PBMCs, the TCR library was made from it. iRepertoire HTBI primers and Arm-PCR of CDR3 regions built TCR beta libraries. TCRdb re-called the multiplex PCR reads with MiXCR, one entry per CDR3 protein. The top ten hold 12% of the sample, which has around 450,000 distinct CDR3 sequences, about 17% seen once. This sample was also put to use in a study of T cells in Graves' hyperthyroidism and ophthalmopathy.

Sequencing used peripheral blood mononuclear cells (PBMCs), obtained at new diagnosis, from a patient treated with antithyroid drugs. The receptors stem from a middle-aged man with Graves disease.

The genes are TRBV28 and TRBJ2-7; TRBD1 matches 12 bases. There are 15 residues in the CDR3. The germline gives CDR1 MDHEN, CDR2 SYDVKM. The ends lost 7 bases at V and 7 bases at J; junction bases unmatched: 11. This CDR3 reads CASISGTGGFGEQYF. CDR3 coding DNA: TGTGCCAGCATCTCCGGGACAGGGGGCTTCGGGGAGCAGTACTTC.

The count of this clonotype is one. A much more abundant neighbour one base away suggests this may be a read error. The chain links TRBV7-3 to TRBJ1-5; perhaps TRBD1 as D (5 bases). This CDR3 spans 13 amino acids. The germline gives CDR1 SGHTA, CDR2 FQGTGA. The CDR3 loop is CANSLSWGQPQHF. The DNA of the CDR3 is TGTGCCAACAGCTTAAGTTGGGGGCAGCCCCAGCATTTT.

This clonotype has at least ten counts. CDR3 DNA: TGTGCCAGCAGCGAGACAAGGACTAGCGGGAGGGCCAAAAACATTCAGTACTTC. Amino acids: CASSETRTSGRAKNIQYF. The rearrangement links TRBV7-6 to TRBJ2-4; 14 nucleotides match TRBD2. V gave up 5 bases and J gave up 1 base; unmatched junction bases: 7. The V gene's germline CDR1 is SGHVS and CDR2 FNYEAQ. The CDR3 is 18 residues long.

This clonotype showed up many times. The chain's CDR3 is CSAPPETETQYF. The DNA of the CDR3 is TGCAGTGCTCCCCCTGAAACGGAGACCCAGTACTTC. This sequence joins TRBV20-1 and TRBJ2-5; D unclear. The ends were cut back, 5 bases at V and 5 bases at J, with 12 bases in the middle. From germline, CDR1 is DFQATT and CDR2 SNEGSKA (reference sequence). The CDR3 is 12 residues long.

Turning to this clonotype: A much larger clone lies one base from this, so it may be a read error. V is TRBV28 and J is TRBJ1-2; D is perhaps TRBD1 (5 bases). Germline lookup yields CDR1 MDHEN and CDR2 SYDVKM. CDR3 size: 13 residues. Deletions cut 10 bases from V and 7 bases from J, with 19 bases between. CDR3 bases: TGTGCCATCAATTTCGAGGGGAACGTTGGCTACACCTTC. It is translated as CAINFEGNVGYTF.

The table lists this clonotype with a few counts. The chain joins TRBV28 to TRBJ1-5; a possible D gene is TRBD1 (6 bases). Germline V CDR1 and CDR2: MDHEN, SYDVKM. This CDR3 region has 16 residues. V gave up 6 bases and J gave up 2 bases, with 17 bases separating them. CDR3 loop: CASRRRGLGGNQPQHF. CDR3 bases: TGTGCCAGCAGACGCAGGGGTCTCGGAGGCAATCAGCCCCAGCATTTT.

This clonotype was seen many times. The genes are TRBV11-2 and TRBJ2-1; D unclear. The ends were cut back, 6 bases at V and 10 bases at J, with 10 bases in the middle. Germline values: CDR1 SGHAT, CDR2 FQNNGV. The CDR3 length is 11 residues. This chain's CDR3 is CASSPNWEQFF. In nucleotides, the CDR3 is TGTGCCAGCAGTCCTAACTGGGAGCAGTTCTTC.

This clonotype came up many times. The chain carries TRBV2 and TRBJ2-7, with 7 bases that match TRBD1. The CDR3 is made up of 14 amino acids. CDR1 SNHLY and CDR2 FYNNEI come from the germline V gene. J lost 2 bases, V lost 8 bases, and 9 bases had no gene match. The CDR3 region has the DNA TGTGCCAGCTGGAAGACAGGGTCCCCCTACGAGCAGTACTTC. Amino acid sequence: CASWKTGSPYEQYF. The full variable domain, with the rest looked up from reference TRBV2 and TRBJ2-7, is EPEVTQTPSHQVTQMGQEVILRCVPISNHLYFYWYRQILGQKVEFLVSFYNNEISEKSEIFDDQFSVERPDGSNFTLKIRSTKLEDSAMYFCASWKTGSPYEQYFGPGTRLTVT.

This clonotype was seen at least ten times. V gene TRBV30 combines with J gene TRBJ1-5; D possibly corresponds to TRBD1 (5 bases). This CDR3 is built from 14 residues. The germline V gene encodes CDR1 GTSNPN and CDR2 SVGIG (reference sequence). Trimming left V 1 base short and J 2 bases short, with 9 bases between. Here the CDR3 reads CAWSGGGGNQPQHF. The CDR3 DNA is TGTGCCTGGAGTGGAGGAGGGGGCAATCAGCCCCAGCATTTT.

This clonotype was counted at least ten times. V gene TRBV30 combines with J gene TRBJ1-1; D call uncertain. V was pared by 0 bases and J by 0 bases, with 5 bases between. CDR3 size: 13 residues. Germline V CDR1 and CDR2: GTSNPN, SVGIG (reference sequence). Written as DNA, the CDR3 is TGTGCCTGGAGTGTACCAGTGAACACTGAAGCTTTCTTT. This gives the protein CAWSVPVNTEAFF.

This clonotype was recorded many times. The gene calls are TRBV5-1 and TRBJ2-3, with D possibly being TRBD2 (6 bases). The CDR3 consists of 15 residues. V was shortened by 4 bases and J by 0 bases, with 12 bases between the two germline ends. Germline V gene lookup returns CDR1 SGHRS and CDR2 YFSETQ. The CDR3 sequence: CASSRGTTSTDTQYF. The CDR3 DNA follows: TGCGCCAGCAGCCGGGGGACGACGAGCACAGATACGCAGTATTTT.

CDR3 DNA sequence: TGCGCCAGCAGCTTGGGCGGGGGGCTTGGCTACGAGCAGTACTTC. Translating gives CASSLGGGLGYEQYF. The J gene is TRBJ2-7, the V gene TRBV5-1, with 8 bases fitting TRBD2. CDR3 length: 15 amino acids. Germline V gene sequence: CDR1 SGHRS, CDR2 YFSETQ. After removal of 0 bases from V and 3 bases from J, the junction contained 5 bases not matched to a gene.

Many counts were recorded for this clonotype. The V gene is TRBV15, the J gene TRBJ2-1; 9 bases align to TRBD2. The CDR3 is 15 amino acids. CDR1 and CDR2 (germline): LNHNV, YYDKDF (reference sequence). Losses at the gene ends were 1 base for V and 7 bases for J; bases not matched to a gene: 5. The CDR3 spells CATSRGGGRANEQFF. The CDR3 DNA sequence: TGTGCCACCAGCAGAGGGGGCGGGAGGGCAAATGAGCAGTTCTTC.

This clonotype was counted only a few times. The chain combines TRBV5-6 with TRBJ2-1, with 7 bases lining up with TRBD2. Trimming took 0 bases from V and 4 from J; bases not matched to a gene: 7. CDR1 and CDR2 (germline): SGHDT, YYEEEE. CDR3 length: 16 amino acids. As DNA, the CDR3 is TGTGCCAGCAGCTTGGTTCCGCGGGAGTGGTACAATGAGCAGTTCTTC. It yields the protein CASSLVPREWYNEQFF.

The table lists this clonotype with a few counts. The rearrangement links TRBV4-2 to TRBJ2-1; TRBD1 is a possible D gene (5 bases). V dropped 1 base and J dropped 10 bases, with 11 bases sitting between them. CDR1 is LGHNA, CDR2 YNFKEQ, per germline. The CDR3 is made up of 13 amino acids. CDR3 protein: CASSQVGRVEQFF. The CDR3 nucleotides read TGTGCCAGCAGCCAAGTAGGCAGGGTCGAGCAGTTCTTC.

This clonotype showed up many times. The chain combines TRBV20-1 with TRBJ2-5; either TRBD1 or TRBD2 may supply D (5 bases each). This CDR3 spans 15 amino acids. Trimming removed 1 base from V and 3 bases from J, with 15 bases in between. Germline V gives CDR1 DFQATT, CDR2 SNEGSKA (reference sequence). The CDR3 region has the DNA TGCAGTGCTAGAGGGGGGATTGGGAAGAAAGAGACCCAGTACTTC. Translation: CSARGGIGKKETQYF.

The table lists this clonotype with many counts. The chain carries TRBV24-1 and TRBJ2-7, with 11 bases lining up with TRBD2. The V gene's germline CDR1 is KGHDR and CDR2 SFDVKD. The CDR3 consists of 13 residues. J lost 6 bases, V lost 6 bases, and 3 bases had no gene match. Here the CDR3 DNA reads TGTGCCACCAGTACTAGCGGGAGTGGCGAGCAGTACTTC. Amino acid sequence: CATSTSGSGEQYF.

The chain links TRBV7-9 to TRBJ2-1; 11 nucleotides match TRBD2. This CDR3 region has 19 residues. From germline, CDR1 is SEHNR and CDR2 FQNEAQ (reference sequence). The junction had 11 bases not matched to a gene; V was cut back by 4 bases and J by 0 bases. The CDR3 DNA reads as TGTGCCAGCAGCTCAGAGGGGACTAGCGGACTCCGCTCCTACAATGAGCAGTTCTTC. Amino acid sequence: CASSSEGTSGLRSYNEQFF.

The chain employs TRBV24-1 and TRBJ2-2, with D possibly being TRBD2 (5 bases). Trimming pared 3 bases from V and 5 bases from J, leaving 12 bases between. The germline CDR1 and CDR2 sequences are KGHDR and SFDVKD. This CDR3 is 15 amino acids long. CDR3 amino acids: CATSDVGVGTGELFF. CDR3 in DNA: TGTGCCACCAGTGATGTGGGAGTGGGTACCGGGGAGCTGTTTTTT.

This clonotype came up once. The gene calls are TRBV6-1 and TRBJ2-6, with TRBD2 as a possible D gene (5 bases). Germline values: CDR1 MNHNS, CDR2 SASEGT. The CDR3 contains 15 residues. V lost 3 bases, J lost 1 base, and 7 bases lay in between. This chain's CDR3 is CASSERVSGANVLTF. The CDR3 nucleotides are TGTGCCAGCAGTGAGAGGGTTTCTGGGGCCAACGTCCTGACTTTC.

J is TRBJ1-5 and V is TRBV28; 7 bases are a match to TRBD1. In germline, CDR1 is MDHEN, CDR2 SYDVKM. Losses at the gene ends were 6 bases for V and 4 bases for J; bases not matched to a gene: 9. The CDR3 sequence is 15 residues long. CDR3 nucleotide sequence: TGTGCCAGCAGCCCATCCCGGGACAGAAATCAGCCCCAGCATTTT. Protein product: CASSPSRDRNQPQHF.